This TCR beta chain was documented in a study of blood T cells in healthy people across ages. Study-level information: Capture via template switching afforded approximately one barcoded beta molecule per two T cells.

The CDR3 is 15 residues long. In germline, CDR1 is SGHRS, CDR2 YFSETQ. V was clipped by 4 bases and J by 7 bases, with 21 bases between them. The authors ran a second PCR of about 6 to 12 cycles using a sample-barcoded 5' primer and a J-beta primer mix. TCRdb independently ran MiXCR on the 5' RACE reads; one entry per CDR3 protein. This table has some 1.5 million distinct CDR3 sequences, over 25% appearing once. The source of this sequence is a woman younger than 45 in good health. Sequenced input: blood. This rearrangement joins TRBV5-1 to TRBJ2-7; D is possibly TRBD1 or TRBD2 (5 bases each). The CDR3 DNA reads TGCGCCAGCAGCCCAGACCCGGGGCGGCCGTGGGAGCAGTACTTC. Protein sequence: CASSPDPGRPWEQYF.